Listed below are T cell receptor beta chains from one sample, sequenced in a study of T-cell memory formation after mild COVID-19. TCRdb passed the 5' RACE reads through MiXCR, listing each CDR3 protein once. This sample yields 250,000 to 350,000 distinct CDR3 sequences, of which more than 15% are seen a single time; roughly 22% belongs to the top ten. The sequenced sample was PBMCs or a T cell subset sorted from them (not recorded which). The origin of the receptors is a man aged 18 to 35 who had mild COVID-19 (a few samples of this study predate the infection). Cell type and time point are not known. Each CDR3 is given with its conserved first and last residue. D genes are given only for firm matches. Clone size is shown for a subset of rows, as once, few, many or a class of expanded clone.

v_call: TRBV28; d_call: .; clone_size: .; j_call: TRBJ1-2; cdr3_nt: TGTGCCAGCAGTGACGGACGAAGCTATGGCTACACCTTC; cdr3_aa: CASSDGRSYGYTF
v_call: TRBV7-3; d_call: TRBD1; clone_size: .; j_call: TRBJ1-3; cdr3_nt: TGTGCCAGCAGCTTAAGACAGGGGGACACCATATATTTT; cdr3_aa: CASSLRQGDTIYF
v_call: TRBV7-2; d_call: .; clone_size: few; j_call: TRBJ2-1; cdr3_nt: TGTGCCAGCAGCTTGCACCTCTTTCGTCGGGATGAGCAGTTCTTC; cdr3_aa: CASSLHLFRRDEQFF
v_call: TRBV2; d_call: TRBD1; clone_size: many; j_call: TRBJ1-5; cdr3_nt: TGTGCCAGCAGTGGACAGGGGAATCAGCCCCAGCATTTT; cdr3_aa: CASSGQGNQPQHF
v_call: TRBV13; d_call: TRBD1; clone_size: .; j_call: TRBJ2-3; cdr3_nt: TGTGCCAGCAGCTCCACCGAGGGACAGGGTATTGCAGATACGCAGTATTTT; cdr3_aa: CASSSTEGQGIADTQYF
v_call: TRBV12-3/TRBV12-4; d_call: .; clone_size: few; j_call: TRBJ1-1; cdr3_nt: TGTGCCAGCAGTCGTTCTCAGGGGAACACTGAAGCTTTCTTT; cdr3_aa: CASSRSQGNTEAFF
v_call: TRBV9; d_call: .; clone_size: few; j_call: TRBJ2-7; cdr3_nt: TGTGCCAGCAGCGTAGATTTACAGGGAAGGGGGCAGTACTTC; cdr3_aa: CASSVDLQGRGQYF
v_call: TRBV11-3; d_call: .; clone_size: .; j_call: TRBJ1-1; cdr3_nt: TGTGCCAGCAGCTTACGACCACGCACTGAAGCTTTCTTT; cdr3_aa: CASSLRPRTEAFF
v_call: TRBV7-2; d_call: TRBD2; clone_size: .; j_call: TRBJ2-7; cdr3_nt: TGTGCCAGCAGCTCCCGAGAGCGGGGGGGCCTCGGCGAGCAGTACTTC; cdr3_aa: CASSSRERGGLGEQYF
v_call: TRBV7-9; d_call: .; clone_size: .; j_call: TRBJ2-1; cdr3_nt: TGTGCCAGCAGCCCCGTGGGAAGCTCCTACAATGAGCAGTTCTTC; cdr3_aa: CASSPVGSSYNEQFF
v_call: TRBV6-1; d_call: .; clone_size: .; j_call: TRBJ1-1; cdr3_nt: TGTGCCAGCAGTGATCTTCGGGGAGAGGAAGCTTTCTTT; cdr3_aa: CASSDLRGEEAFF
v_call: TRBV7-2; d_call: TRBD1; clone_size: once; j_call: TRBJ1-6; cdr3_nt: TGTGCCAGCAGCTTGAAGACAGGGGAAAATTCACCCCTCCACTTT; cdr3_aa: CASSLKTGENSPLHF
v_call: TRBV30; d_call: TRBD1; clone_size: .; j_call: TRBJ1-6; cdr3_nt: TGTGCCTGGAGTACAGGACAGGGGGATAATTCACCCCTCCACTTT; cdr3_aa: CAWSTGQGDNSPLHF
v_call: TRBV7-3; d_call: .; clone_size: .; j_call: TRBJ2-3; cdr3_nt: TGTGCCAGCAGTAAGGGGCAGGGGGATACGCAGTATTTT; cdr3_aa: CASSKGQGDTQYF
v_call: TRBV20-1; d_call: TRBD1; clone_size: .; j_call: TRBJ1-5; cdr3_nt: TGCAGTGCTTACGACAGGGGACAGCCCCAGCATTTT; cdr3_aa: CSAYDRGQPQHF
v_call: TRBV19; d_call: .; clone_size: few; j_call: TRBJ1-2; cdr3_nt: TGTGCCAGTATCAACCCGGAGGGGACTTATGGCTACACCTTC; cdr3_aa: CASINPEGTYGYTF
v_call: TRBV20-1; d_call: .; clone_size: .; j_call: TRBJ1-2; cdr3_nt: TGCAGTGCTATAATACCAGGCGCCCATGATGGCTACACCTTC; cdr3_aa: CSAIIPGAHDGYTF
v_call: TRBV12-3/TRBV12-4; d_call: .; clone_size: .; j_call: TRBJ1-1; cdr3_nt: .; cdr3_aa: CASSFGSGDEAFF
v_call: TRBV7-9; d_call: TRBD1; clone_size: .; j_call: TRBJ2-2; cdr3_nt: TGTGCCAGCAGCTCGGCGACAGGGACGAACACCGGGGAGCTGTTTTTT; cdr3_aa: CASSSATGTNTGELFF
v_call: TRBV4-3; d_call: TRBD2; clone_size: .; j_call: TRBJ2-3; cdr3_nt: TGCGCCAGCAGCCAAGCTAGCGGGGGTCACACAGATACGCAGTATTTT; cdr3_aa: CASSQASGGHTDTQYF
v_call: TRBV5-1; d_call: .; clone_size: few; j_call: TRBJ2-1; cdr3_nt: TGCGCCAGCAGCATCCTCACTGGGTCGAGTGGTGAGCAGTTCTTC; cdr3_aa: CASSILTGSSGEQFF
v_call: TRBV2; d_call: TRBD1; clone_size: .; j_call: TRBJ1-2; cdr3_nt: TGTGCCAGCAGGCGGGCAGGGGGAATCGGGGGAGGCTACACCTTC; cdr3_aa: CASRRAGGIGGGYTF
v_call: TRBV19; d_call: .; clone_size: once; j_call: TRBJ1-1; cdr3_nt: TGTGCCAGTAGTATTGGGGAGGCTGGTGGTGAAGCTTTCTTT; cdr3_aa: CASSIGEAGGEAFF
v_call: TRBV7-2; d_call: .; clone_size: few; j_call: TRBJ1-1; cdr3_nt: TGTGCCAGCAGCCAGGCGGGGGGCAGCGCTGAAGCTTTCTTT; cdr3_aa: CASSQAGGSAEAFF
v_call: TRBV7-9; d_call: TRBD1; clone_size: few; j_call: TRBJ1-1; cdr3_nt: TGTGCCAGCAGCGTAAACAGGGGGCAGGACACTGAAGCTTTCTTT; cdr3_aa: CASSVNRGQDTEAFF
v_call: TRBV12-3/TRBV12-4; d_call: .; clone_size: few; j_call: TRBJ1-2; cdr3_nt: TGTGCCAGCAGGGACACAGCTAACTATGGCTACACCTTC; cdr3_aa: CASRDTANYGYTF
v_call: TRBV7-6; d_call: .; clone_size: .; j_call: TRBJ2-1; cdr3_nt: TGTGCCAGCAGCTTATCCGTTGCGGCAGGGGCCAATGAGCAGTTCTTC; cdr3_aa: CASSLSVAAGANEQFF
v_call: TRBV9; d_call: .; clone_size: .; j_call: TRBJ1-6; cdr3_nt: TGTGCCAGCAGCAAACAGGGAGGCCAGAATTCACCCCTCCACTTT; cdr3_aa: CASSKQGGQNSPLHF
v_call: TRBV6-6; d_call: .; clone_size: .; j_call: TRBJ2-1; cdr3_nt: TGTGCCAGCAGTTACCGAGGGGGGGCGGGTGAGCAGTTCTTC; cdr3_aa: CASSYRGGAGEQFF
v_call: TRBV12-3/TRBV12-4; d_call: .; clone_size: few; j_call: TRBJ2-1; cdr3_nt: TGTGCCAGCAGTTTAACCCTCGGCGGGCAGGGCTCCTACAATGAGCAGTTCTTC; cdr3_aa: CASSLTLGGQGSYNEQFF
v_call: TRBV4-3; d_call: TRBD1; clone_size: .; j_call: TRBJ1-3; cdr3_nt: TGCGCCAGCAGCCAAGGACAGGGGGCGGCGGGAGGAAACACCATATATTTT; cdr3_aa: CASSQGQGAAGGNTIYF
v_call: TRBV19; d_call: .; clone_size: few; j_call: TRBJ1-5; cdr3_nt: TGTGCCAGTAGTATAACGCAACTTCGCAATCAGCCCCAGCATTTT; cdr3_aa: CASSITQLRNQPQHF
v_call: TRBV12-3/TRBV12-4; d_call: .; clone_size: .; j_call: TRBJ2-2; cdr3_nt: TGTGCCAGCAGTCCAGACAGTTGGACCGGGGAGCTGTTTTTT; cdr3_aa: CASSPDSWTGELFF
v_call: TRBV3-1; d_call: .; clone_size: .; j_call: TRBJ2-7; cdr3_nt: TGTGCCAGCAGCCAAGCGGGCGGGCTCACCTACGAGCAGTACTTC; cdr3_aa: CASSQAGGLTYEQYF
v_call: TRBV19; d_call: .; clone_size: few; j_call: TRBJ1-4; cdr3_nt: TGTGCCAGTAGTCCGGCGTGGGGGGCGACTAATGAAAAACTGTTTTTT; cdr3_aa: CASSPAWGATNEKLFF
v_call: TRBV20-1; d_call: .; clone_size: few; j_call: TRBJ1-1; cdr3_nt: TGCAGTGCTAGCAAACAGCTATACGCCACTGAAGCTTTCTTT; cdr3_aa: CSASKQLYATEAFF
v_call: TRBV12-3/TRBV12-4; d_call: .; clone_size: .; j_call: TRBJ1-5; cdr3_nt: TGTGCCAGCAGTTGGGGCCTAGGGATCCGCAATCAGCCCCAGCATTTT; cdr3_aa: CASSWGLGIRNQPQHF
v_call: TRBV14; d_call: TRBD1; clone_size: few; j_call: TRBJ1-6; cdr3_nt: TGTGCCAGCAGCTACGAAGGGGGCTCACCCCTCCACTTT; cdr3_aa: CASSYEGGSPLHF
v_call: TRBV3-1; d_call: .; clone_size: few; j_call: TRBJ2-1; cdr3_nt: TGTGCCAGCAGCTTACTAGCAAATGAGCAGTTCTTC; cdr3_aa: CASSLLANEQFF
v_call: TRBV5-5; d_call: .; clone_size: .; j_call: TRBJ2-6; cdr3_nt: TGTGCCAGCAGCCCGTGGGGGGCCAACGTCCTGACTTTC; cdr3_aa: CASSPWGANVLTF
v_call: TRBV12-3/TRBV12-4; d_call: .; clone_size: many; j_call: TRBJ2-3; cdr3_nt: TGTGCCAGCGTCCGGGGACGCACAGATACGCAGTATTTT; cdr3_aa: CASVRGRTDTQYF
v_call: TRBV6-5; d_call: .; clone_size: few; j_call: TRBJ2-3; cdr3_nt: TGTGCCAGCAGCGCCAGTAGGGACGCAGATACGCAGTATTTT; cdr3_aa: CASSASRDADTQYF
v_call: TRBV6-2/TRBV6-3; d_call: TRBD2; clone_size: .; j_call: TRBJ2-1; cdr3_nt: TGTGCCAGCAGTCCTAGCGGGGTAATCTACAATGAGCAGTTCTTC; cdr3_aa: CASSPSGVIYNEQFF
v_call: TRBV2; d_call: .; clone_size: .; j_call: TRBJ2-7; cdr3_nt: TGTGCCAGCAGTGAAGCGCACTCCTACGAGCAGTACTTC; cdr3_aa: CASSEAHSYEQYF
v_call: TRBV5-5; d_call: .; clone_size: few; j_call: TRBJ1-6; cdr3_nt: TGTGCCAGCAGCTACGAAATTTCACCCCTCCACTTT; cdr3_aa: CASSYEISPLHF
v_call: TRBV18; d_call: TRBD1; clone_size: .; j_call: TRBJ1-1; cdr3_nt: TGTGCCAGCTCACAATACAGGGGGCGAGTTACTGAAGCTTTCTTT; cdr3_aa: CASSQYRGRVTEAFF
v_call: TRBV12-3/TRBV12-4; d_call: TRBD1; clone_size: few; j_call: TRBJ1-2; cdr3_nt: TGTGCCAGCAGTCCCCGACAGGGATCAGAAGGCTACACCTTC; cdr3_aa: CASSPRQGSEGYTF
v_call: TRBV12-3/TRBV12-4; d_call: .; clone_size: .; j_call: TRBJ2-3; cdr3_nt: TGTGCCATCCGAGAGTGGGATACGCAGTATTTT; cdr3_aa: CAIREWDTQYF
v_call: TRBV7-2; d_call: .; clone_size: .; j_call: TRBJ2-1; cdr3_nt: TGTGCCAGCAGCTTAGACCCGCAGGGCTACAATGAGCAGTTCTTC; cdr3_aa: CASSLDPQGYNEQFF
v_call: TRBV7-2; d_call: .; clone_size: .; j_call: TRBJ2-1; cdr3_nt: TGTGCCAGCGAGACGACCCGCAATGAGCAGTTCTTC; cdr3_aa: CASETTRNEQFF
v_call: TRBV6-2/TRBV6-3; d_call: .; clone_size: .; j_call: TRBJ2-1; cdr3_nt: TGTGCCAGCAGTTACGTGGGTAGCCTCCAGATGCAGTTCTTC; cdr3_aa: CASSYVGSLQMQFF
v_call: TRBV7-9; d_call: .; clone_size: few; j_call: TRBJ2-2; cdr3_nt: TGTGCCAGCAGCTCCTGGGGCGGGGCGTCGACCGGGGAGCTGTTTTTT; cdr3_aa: CASSSWGGASTGELFF
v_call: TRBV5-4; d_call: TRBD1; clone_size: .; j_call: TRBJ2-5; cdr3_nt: TGTGCCAGCAGACCAACAGGGGGAGAGACCCAGTACTTC; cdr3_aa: CASRPTGGETQYF
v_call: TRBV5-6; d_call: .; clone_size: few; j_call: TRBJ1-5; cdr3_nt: TGTGCCAGCAGCTTGGGCCGGGGATCTGTGCAGCCCCAGCATTTT; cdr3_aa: CASSLGRGSVQPQHF
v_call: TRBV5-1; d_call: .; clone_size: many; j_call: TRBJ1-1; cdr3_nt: TGCGCCAGCAGCTTGATAACAGAGAACACTGAAGCTTTCTTT; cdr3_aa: CASSLITENTEAFF